This TCR beta chain stems from a study of early T cells in non-severe SARS-CoV-2 infection. Across the study: Unpaired chains resulted from sequencing bulk RNA of unsorted whole blood.

Points from the study as a whole: Anti-spike CD8 specificities were favored by VDJdb matching, whose results missed private and CD4 specificities.

cDNA molecules, individually, were tagged with unique molecular identifiers. In TCRdb, the 5' RACE reads were re-called with MiXCR into one record per CDR3 protein. Of some 66,000 distinct CDR3 sequences detected, 13% appear once; the ten largest clones hold 4% to 6%. This clonotype is a singleton in its sample. Its specificity is not known. The material sequenced was whole blood. The TCR sequence derives from an adult who was a healthcare worker with PCR-confirmed SARS-CoV-2 infection or an uninfected control (not recorded which).

CDR3 DNA: TGTGCCAGCAGTTTAGCCCCGAGGCATCAGCCCCAGCATTTT. Residues: CASSLAPRHQPQHF. The chain couples TRBV28 to TRBJ1-5, with D uncertain. The CDR3 contains 14 residues. Germline V CDR1 and CDR2: MDHEN, SYDVKM. V lost 2 bases to trimming and J lost 5 bases, with 10 bases between them.